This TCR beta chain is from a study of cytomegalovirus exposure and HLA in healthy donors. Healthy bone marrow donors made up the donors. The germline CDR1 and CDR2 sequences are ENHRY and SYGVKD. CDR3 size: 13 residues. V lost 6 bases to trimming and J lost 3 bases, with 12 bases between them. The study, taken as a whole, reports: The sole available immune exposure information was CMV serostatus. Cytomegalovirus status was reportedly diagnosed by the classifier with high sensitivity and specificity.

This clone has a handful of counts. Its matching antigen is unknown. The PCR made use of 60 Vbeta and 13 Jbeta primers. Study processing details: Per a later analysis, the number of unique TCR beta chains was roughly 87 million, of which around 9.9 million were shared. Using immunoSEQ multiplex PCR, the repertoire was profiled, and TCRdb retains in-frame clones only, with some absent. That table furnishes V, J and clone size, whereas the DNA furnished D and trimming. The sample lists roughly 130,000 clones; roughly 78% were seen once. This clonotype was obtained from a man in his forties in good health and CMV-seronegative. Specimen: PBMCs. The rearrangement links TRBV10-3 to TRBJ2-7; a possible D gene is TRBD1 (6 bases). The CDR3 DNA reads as TGTGCCATCAGCAACAGGGACGACTACGAGCAGTACTTC. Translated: CAISNRDDYEQYF.